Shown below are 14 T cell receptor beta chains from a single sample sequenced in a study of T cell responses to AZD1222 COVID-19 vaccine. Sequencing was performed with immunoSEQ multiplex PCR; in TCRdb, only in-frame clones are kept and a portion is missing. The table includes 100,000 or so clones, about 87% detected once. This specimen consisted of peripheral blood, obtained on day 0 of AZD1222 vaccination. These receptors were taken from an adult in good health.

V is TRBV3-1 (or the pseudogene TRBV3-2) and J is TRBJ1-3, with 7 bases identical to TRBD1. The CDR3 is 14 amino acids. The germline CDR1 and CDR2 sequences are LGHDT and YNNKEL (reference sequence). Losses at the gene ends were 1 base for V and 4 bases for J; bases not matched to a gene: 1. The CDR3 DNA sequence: TGTGCCAGCAGCCAAGGGGACAGAGGAAACACCATATATTTT. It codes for CASSQGDRGNTIYF.

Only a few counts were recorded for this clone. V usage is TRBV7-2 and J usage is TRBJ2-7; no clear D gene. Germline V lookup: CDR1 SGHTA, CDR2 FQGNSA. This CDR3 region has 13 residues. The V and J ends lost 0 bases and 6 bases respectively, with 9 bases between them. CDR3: CASSLAVRPEQYF. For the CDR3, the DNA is TGTGCCAGCAGCTTAGCTGTCAGACCCGAGCAGTACTTC. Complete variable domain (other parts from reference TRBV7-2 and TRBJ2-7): GAGVSQSPSNKVTEKGKDVELRCDPISGHTALYWYRQSLGQGLEFLIYFQGNSAPDKSGLPSDRFSAERTGGSVSTLTIQRTQQEDSAVYLCASSLAVRPEQYFGPGTRLTVT.

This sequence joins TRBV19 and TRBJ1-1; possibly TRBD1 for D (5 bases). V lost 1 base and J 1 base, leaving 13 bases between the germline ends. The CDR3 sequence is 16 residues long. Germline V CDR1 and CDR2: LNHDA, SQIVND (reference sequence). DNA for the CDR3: TGTGCCAGTAGTATAGGTAAAGGACATCCGAACACTGAAGCTTTCTTT. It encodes CASSIGKGHPNTEAFF.

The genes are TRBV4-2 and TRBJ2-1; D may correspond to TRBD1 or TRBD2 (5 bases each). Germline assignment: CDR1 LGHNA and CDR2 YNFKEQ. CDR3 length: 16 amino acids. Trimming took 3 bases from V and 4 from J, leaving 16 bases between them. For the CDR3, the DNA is TGTGCCAGCAGCCAGGGGGTGGGAGTCAGTTACAATGAGCAGTTCTTC. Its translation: CASSQGVGVSYNEQFF.

The CDR3 region is CASSVGQVSGNTIYF. The CDR3 nucleotides are TGTGCCAGCAGCGTAGGTCAAGTCTCTGGAAACACCATATATTTT. The rearrangement links TRBV9 to TRBJ1-3; no definite D call. Trimming left V 0 bases short and J 0 bases short, with 7 bases between. This CDR3 is built from 15 residues. Germline V gene data show CDR1 as SGDLS and CDR2 as YYNGEE.

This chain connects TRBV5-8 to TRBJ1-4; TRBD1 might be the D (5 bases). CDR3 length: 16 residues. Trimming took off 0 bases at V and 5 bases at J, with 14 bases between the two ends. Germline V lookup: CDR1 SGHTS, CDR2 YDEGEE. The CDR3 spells CASSLEGQPTNEKLFF. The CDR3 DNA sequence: TGTGCCAGCAGCTTGGAGGGGCAGCCGACAAATGAAAAACTGTTTTTT.

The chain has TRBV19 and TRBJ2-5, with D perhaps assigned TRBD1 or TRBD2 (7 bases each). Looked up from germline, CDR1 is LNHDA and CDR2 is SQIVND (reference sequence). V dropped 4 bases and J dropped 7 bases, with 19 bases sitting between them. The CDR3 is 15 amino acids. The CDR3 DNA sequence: TGTGCCAGTAGTACCGTTGCCCAGGGGGGGGCGACCCAGTACTTC. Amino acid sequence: CASSTVAQGGATQYF.

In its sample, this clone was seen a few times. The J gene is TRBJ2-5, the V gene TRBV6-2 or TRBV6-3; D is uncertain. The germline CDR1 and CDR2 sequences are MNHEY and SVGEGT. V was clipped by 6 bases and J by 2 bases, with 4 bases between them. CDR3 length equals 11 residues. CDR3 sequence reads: CASSSQETQYF. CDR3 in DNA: TGTGCCAGCAGCTCTCAAGAGACCCAGTACTTC.

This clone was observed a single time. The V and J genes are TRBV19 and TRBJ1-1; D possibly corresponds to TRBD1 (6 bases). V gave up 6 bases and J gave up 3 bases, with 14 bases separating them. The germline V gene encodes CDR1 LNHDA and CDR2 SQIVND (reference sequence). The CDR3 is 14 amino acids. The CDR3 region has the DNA TGTGCCAGTAGGCGGCACAGGGTGGACACTGAAGCTTTCTTT. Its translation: CASRRHRVDTEAFF.

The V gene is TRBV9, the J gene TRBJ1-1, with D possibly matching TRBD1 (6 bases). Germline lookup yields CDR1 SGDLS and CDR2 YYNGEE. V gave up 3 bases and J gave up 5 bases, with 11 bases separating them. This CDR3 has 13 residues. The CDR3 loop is CASSGGTMTEAFF. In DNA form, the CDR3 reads TGTGCCAGCAGCGGTGGGACAATGACTGAAGCTTTCTTT.

CDR3 DNA: TGCGCCAGCAGCTTGGAACTAGCGGGAGGGCGGAACACCGGGGAGCTGTTTTTT. Residues: CASSLELAGGRNTGELFF. V usage is TRBV5-1 and J usage is TRBJ2-2; TRBD2 agrees at 13 bases. The CDR3 is 18 amino acids. Trimming cost V 0 bases and J 1 base; bases outside gene matches: 3. The germline V gene encodes CDR1 SGHRS and CDR2 YFSETQ.

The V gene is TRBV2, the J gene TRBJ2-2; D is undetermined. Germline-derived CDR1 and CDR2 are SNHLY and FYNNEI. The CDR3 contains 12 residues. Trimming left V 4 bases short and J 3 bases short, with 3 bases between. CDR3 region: CASSAYTGELFF. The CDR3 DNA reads TGTGCCAGCAGTGCATACACCGGGGAGCTGTTTTTT. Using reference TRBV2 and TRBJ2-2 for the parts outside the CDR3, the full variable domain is EPEVTQTPSHQVTQMGQEVILRCVPISNHLYFYWYRQILGQKVEFLVSFYNNEISEKSEIFDDQFSVERPDGSNFTLKIRSTKLEDSAMYFCASSAYTGELFFGEGSRLTVL.

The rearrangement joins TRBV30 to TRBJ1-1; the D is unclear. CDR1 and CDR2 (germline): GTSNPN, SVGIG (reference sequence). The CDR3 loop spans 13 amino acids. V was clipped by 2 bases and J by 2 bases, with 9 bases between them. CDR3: CAWSRNRNTEAFF. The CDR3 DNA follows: TGTGCCTGGAGTCGGAACCGAAACACTGAAGCTTTCTTT.

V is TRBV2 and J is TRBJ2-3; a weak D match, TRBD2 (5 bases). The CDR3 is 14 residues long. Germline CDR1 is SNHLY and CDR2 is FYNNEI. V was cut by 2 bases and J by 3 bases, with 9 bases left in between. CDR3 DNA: TGTGCCAGCAGTGAAAGTTGGACTACAGATACGCAGTATTTT. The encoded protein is CASSESWTTDTQYF.